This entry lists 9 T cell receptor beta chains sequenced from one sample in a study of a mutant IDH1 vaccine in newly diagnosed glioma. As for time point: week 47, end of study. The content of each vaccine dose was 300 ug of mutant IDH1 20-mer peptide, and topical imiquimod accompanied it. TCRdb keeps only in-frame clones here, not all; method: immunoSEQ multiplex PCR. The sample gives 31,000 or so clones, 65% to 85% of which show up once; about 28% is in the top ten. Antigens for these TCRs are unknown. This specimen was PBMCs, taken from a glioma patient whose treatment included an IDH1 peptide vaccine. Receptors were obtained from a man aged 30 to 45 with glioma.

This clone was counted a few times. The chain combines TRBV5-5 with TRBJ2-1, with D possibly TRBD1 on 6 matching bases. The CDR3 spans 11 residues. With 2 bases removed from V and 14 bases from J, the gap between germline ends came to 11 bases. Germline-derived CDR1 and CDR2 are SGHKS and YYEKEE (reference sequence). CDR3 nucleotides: TGTGCCAGCAGCTTTGGGGGCTACGAGTTCTTC. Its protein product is CASSFGGYEFF.

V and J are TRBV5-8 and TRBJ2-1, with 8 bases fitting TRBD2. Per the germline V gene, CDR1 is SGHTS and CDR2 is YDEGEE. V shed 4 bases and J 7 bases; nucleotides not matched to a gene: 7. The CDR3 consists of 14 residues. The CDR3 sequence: CASSLGLVANEQFF. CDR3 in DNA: TGTGCCAGCAGCCTGGGACTAGTGGCGAATGAGCAGTTCTTC.

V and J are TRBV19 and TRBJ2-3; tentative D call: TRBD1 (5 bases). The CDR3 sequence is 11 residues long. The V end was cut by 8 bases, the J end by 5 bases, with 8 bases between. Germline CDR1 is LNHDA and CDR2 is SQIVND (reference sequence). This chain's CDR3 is CASQGGDTQYF. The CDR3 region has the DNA TGTGCCAGTCAGGGCGGAGATACGCAGTATTTT.

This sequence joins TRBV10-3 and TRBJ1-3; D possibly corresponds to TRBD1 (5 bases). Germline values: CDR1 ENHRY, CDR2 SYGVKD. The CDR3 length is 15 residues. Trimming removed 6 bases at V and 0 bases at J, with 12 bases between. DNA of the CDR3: TGTGCCATCAGCGACAGTGGCACCTCTGGAAACACCATATATTTT. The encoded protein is CAISDSGTSGNTIYF.

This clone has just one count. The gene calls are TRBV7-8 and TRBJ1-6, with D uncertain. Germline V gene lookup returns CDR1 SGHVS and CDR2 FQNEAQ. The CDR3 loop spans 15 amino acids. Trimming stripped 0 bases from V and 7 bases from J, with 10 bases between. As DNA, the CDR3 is TGTGCCAGCAGCTTAGCGCGCCAGAACAATTCACCCCTCCACTTT. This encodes CASSLARQNNSPLHF.

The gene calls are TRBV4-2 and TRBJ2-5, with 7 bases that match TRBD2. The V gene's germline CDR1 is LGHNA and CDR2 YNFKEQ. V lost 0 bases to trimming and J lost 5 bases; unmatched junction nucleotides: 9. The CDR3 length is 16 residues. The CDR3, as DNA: TGTGCCAGCAGCCAAGAGGTAGCGGGCCCTTTTGAGACCCAGTACTTC. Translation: CASSQEVAGPFETQYF.

The CDR3 region is CASSLRSGRPQHF. In nucleotides, the CDR3 is TGCGCCAGCAGCTTGAGGTCCGGGAGGCCCCAGCATTTT. The V call is TRBV5-1, the J call TRBJ1-5; no reliable D call. CDR3 length: 13 residues. The germline V gene has CDR1 SGHRS and CDR2 YFSETQ. V was clipped by 1 base and J by 9 bases, with 11 bases between them.

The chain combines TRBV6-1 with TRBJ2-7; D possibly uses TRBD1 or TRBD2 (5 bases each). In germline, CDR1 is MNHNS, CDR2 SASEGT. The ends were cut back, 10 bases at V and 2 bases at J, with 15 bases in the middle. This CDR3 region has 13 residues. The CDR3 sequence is CAITGTVTYEQYF. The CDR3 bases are TGTGCCATCACCGGGACGGTGACCTACGAGCAGTACTTC.

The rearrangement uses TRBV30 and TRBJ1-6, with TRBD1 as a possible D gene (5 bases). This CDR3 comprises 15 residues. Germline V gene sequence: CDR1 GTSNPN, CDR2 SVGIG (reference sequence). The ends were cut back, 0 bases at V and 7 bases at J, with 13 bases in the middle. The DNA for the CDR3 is TGTGCCTGGAGTGTACTTGGCAGGGCAAATTCACCCCTCCACTTT. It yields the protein CAWSVLGRANSPLHF.